This record looks at one TCR beta chain sequence and its context. V was shortened by 0 bases and J by 2 bases, with 8 bases between the two germline ends. The CDR3 covers 16 residues. CDR1 is MNHEY and CDR2 is SVGAGI in the germline V gene. This sample is part of a study of blood T cell repertoires in COVID-19. Study at large: Sites across the United States, Italy and Spain contributed samples from acute and convalescent COVID-19. Sample material is recorded as cDNA or gDNA derived from T cells, B-cell-depleted T cells, or PBMCs.

In the original processing: Nucleated cell counts were estimated from reference gene primer amplification. Some clones are missing from TCRdb's copy, which holds only in-frame ones; the method was immunoSEQ multiplex PCR. The DNA was the basis for D and trimming; V, J and clone size are from that table. In the table there are 55,000 to 60,000 clones, more than 75% of which are singletons. The gene calls are TRBV6-5 and TRBJ2-6; D ambiguous. This TCR was sampled from a man aged 35-49 years with active COVID-19. The sequencing sample was made of peripheral blood. The CDR3 loop is CASSYSDLTGANVLTF. The DNA of the CDR3 is TGTGCCAGCAGTTACTCTGACTTGACTGGGGCCAACGTCCTGACTTTC.